The source of this T cell receptor (beta chain) is a study of blood T cells in healthy people across ages. In terms of origin and age, donors were healthy Caucasian individuals from Russia aged about 6 to 100. Each donor supplied 7.5 to 10 milliliters of peripheral blood. Through a sample-barcoded 5' primer and a J-beta primer mix, a second PCR was run for 7 to 11 cycles. Every molecule of cDNA carried a tag from a template-switch adaptor with 12 random nucleotides. TCRdb passed the 5' RACE reads through MiXCR, listing each CDR3 protein once. The sample records fewer than 2 million distinct CDR3 sequences, roughly two fifths being singletons. This clonotype was counted between two and nine times. Its antigen remains unidentified. Germline-derived CDR1 and CDR2 are SQVTM and ANQGSEA. The CDR3 extends over 12 amino acids. The V and J ends lost 5 bases and 1 base respectively, with 8 bases between them.

Points from the study as a whole: PBMCs left unsorted prevented a conclusive naive versus antigen-experienced comparison.

The chain combines TRBV29-1 with TRBJ1-1; D gene unclear. The clonotype originates from a human donor in good health. Input material: blood. DNA for the CDR3: TGCAGCGTTCGAAGACGGAACACTGAAGCTTTCTTT. It translates to CSVRRRNTEAFF.